The sequence of this T cell receptor (beta chain) was determined in a study of T cells in Graves' hyperthyroidism and ophthalmopathy. This clonotype was recorded many times. Its antigen is unknown. Exclusion followed for patients with uncontrolled infection, other autoimmune disease, pregnancy or lactation. General study findings and limits: Also found in blood were most expanded thyroid clonotypes above 0.001.

The CDR3 regions of TCR beta were amplified from RNA transcripts. The HTBI primer set drove a first-round RT-PCR of the TCR CDR3. MiXCR was run by TCRdb on the multiplex PCR reads, yielding one entry per CDR3 protein. The top ten hold approximately 15% of the sample, which has 450,000 to 600,000 distinct CDR3 sequences, roughly 15% seen once. From germline, CDR1 is SNHLY and CDR2 FYNNEI. The CDR3 is 14 amino acids. Unmatched junction bases numbered 6, after V lost 7 bases and J lost 4 bases. The chain employs TRBV2 and TRBJ2-1, with 8 bases matching TRBD1. What was sequenced was blood. The receptor was derived from a woman between 40 and 55 years old with Graves' hyperthyroidism. CDR3 nucleotides: TGTGCCAGCAAGAGGACAGGGTCGTACAATGAGCAGTTCTTC. This gives the protein CASKRTGSYNEQFF. Filled out from reference TRBV2 and TRBJ2-1, the complete variable domain reads EPEVTQTPSHQVTQMGQEVILRCVPISNHLYFYWYRQILGQKVEFLVSFYNNEISEKSEIFDDQFSVERPDGSNFTLKIRSTKLEDSAMYFCASKRTGSYNEQFFGPGTRLTVL.